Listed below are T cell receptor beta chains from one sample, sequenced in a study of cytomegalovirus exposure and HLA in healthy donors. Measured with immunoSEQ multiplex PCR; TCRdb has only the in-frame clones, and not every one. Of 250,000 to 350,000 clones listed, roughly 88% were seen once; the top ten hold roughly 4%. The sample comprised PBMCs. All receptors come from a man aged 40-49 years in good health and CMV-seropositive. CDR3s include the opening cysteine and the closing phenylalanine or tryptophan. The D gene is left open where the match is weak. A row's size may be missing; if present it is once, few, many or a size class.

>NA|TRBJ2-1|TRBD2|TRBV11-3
TGTGCCAGCAGCGCTAGCGGGAGAGGCTACAATGAGCAGTTCTTC
CASSASGRGYNEQFF
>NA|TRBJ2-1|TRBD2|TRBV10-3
TGTGCCATCAGTGAGCCATGGATCCTAGCGGATGAGCAGTTCTTC
CAISEPWILADEQFF
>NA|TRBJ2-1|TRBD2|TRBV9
TGTGCCAGCAGCCAAGGACTAGCGGGAGAGAATGAGCAGTTCTTC
CASSQGLAGENEQFF
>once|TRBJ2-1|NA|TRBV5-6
TGTGCCAGCAGTAGGGCAGGGAATGGGAATGAGCAGTTCTTC
CASSRAGNGNEQFF
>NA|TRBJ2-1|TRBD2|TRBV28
TGTGCCAGCAGCCAGGTAGCGGGAGGCCCTTACAATGAGCAGTTCTTC
CASSQVAGGPYNEQFF
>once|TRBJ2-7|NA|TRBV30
TGTGCCTGGAGTGTCGGCGGCTCCTACGAGCAGTACTTC
CAWSVGGSYEQYF
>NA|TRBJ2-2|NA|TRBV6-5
TGTGCCAGCAGTTCACGAGCGAGGTTCCCCGGGGAGCTGTTTTTT
CASSSRARFPGELFF
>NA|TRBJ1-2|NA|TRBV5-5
TGTGCCAGCAGCACGGACAGCGTCTATGGCTACACCTTC
CASSTDSVYGYTF
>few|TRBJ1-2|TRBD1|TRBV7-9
TGTGCCAGCAGCGGACAGGGCTATGGCTACACCTTC
CASSGQGYGYTF
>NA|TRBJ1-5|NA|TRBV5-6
TGTGCCAGCAGCTGGGGACATCCAAAAGTCTATAATCAGCCCCAGCATTTT
CASSWGHPKVYNQPQHF
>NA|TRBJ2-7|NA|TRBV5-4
TGTGCCAGCAGCTTAGCGACAGACTACGAGCAGTACTTC
CASSLATDYEQYF
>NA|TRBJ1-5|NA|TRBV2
TGTGCCAGCAGTCCGGGACTGAACAATCAGCCCCAGCATTTT
CASSPGLNNQPQHF
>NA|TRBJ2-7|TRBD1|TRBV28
TGTGCCAGCAGTTTAGGACAGGGGGCCTACGAGCAGTACTTC
CASSLGQGAYEQYF
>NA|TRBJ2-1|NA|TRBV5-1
TGCGCCAGCAGCTTGGTGGGTAGACAGAATGAGCAGTTCTTC
CASSLVGRQNEQFF
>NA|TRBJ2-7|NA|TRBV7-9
TGTGCCAGCAGCTTACCGGACAACTACGAGCAGTACTTC
CASSLPDNYEQYF
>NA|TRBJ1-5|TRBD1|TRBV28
TGTGCCAGCAGTCCCCAGGGGGGAATAGGAAGCAATCAGCCCCAGCATTTT
CASSPQGGIGSNQPQHF
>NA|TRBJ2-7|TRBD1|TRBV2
TGTGCCAGCAGTCCCCTGGGACAGGTCTACGAGCAGTACTTC
CASSPLGQVYEQYF
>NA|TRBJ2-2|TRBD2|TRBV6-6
TGTGCCAGCAGTTACCATACCGGGACTAGCGCCGGGGAGCTGTTTTTT
CASSYHTGTSAGELFF
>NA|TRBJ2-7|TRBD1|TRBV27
TGTGCCAGCAGTTTATCTGGACAGGGGACCTACGAGCAGTACTTC
CASSLSGQGTYEQYF
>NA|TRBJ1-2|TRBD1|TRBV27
TGTGCCAGCAGTCCCCGGACAGGGAGTGATGGCTACACCTTC
CASSPRTGSDGYTF
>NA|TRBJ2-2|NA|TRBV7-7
TGTGCTAGCAGCTTAGGGCAGGGTGCGAACACCGGGGAGCTGTTTTTT
CASSLGQGANTGELFF
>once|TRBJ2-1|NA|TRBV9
TGTGCCAGCAGCGCGCGGGAAAATGAGCAGTTCTTC
CASSARENEQFF
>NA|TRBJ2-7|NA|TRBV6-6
TGTGCCAGCAGTTACGGACTTCTCCCCTACGAGCAGTACTTC
CASSYGLLPYEQYF
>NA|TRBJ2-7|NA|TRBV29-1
TGCAGCGTTAATGCCGGGAGAGAGTACGAGCAGTACTTC
CSVNAGREYEQYF